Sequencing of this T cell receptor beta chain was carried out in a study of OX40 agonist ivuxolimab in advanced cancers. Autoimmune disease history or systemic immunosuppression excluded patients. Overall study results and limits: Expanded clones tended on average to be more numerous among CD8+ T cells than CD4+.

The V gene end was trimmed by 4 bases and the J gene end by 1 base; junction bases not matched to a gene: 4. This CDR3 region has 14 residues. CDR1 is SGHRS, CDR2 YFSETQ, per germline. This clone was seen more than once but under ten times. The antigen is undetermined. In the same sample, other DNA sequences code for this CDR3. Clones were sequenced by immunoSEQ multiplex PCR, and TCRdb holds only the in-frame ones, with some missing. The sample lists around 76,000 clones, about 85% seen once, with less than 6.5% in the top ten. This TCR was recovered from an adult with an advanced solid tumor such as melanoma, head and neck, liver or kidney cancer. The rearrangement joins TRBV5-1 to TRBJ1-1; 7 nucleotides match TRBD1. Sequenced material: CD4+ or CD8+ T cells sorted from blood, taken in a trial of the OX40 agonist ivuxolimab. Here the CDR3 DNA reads TGCGCCAGCAGCCTCTCAGGGGGGAACACTGAAGCTTTCTTT. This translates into CASSLSGGNTEAFF.